The 10 T cell receptor beta chains presented below share a single source sample, sequenced in a study of T-cell reconstitution after alpha-beta-depleted transplantation in children. This sample's TCRbeta library carried unique molecular identifier barcodes. A single record per CDR3 protein comes from TCRdb applying MiXCR to the PCR reads. The data hold about 300,000 distinct CDR3 sequences, with over 7% observed a single time. No antigen is known for these receptors. Findings and limits, study-wide: T-cell numbers and diversity one year post-transplant derived largely from freshly generated T cells.

The sample here was peripheral blood, taken 360 days after TCRalphabeta/CD19-depleted stem cell transplant. These receptors originate from a female patient aged 2 to 10 who had a stem cell transplant for Fanconi anemia, so the T cells may come from the graft donor.

This sequence joins TRBV6-2 or TRBV6-3 and TRBJ1-6; 9 bases agree with TRBD1. The germline V gene has CDR1 MNHEY and CDR2 SVGEGT. The CDR3 totals 14 residues. V lost 2 bases, J lost 11 bases, and 4 bases stayed unmatched. CDR3 residues: CASSYLGQGTPLHF. The CDR3, as DNA: TGTGCCAGCAGTTACCTAGGACAGGGGACACCCCTCCACTTT.

J is TRBJ1-5 and V is TRBV5-6; 8 bases match TRBD1. The CDR3 runs 21 residues. In germline, CDR1 is SGHDT, CDR2 YYEEEE. V shed 0 bases, J shed 0 bases, and the junction held 17 bases outside the gene matches. In nucleotides, the CDR3 is TGTGCCAGCAGCTTGGGAGGACAGGGCAGACGCCCACCCGCTAGCAATCAGCCCCAGCATTTT. Translating it yields CASSLGGQGRRPPASNQPQHF.

The chain carries TRBV6-4 and TRBJ2-3; unclear D gene. This CDR3 is 13 amino acids long. Germline loops: CDR1 MRHNA, CDR2 SNTAGT. Trimming removed 2 bases from V and 4 bases from J, with 7 bases in between. The CDR3 is CASSDQAADTQYF. The DNA of the CDR3 is TGTGCCAGCAGTGACCAAGCAGCAGATACGCAGTATTTT.

This clonotype was seen ten or more times. One end of the junction is discordant with germline, which a read error may explain. This chain links TRBV5-1 with TRBJ2-3; TRBD2 aligns across 10 bases. In germline, CDR1 is SGHRS, CDR2 YFSETQ. CDR3 length equals 15 residues. Here the CDR3 DNA reads TGTGCCAGCAGTTTAAGCGGGGGGGCGACAGATACGCAGTATTTT. It specifies CASSLSGGATDTQYF.

This clonotype was counted many times. The CDR3 DNA sequence: TGTGCCAGCAGCTCAAGTATGGGGGCCTACAATGAGCAGTTCTTC. Translation gives CASSSSMGAYNEQFF. This chain connects TRBV7-9 to TRBJ2-1; the D call may be TRBD1 or TRBD2 (5 bases each). In germline, CDR1 is SEHNR, CDR2 FQNEAQ (reference sequence). V lost 4 bases and J lost 2, with 12 bases in between. The CDR3 length is 15 residues.

This clonotype was found many times. V is TRBV7-2 and J is TRBJ1-2; D is ambiguous. The V end was cut by 2 bases, the J end by 7 bases, with 8 bases between. Germline V lookup: CDR1 SGHTA, CDR2 FQGNSA. The CDR3 runs 12 residues. The CDR3 here is CASSLWGSGYTF. CDR3 nucleotides: TGTGCCAGCAGCTTATGGGGTTCTGGCTACACCTTC. Full variable domain (outside the CDR3, taken from reference TRBV7-2 and TRBJ1-2): GAGVSQSPSNKVTEKGKDVELRCDPISGHTALYWYRQSLGQGLEFLIYFQGNSAPDKSGLPSDRFSAERTGGSVSTLTIQRTQQEDSAVYLCASSLWGSGYTFGSGTRLTVV.

This clonotype was found many times. The chain joins TRBV29-1 to TRBJ2-2, with D unresolved. Trimming cost V 7 bases and J 0 bases, with 12 bases left between them. Germline values: CDR1 SQVTM, CDR2 ANQGSEA. The CDR3 has 14 amino acids. CDR3 region: CSGAHKTNTGELFF. The CDR3 nucleotides read TGCAGCGGGGCCCATAAAACGAACACCGGGGAGCTGTTTTTT.

The CDR3 here is CATSDFDSSTDTQYF. The CDR3 coding sequence is TGTGCCACCAGTGATTTCGACAGTAGCACAGATACGCAGTATTTT. This chain joins TRBV24-1 and TRBJ2-3; weak D call: TRBD1 (5 bases). This CDR3 has 15 amino acids. V shed 1 base and J shed 0 bases, with 7 bases lying between them. Per germline, CDR1 KGHDR and CDR2 SFDVKD.

This clonotype was seen repeatedly, ten times or more. The CDR3 is CASLPEGGETQYF. CDR3 in DNA: TGTGCCAGCCTCCCGGAGGGGGGAGAGACCCAGTACTTC. This sequence joins TRBV12-3 or TRBV12-4 and TRBJ2-5; D possibly uses TRBD1 or TRBD2 (6 bases each). The CDR3 is 13 amino acids. V was shortened by 8 bases and J by 4 bases, with 14 bases between the two germline ends.

This clonotype was counted only a few times. The chain joins TRBV7-7 to TRBJ1-5, with TRBD1 matching over 8 bases. Germline V gives CDR1 SSHAT, CDR2 FNYEAQ (reference sequence). This CDR3 spans 14 amino acids. The ends lost 5 bases at V and 4 bases at J; junction bases unmatched: 4. CDR3 protein: CASSPRDRNQPQHF. The CDR3 DNA follows: TGTGCCAGCAGCCCCCGGGACAGGAATCAGCCCCAGCATTTT.